Reported below is one T cell receptor (beta chain). The data stem from a study of cytotoxic CD8 clonotypes in ibrutinib-treated CLL. Study-level background: There were, on average, roughly 260,000 productive templates and 94,082 productive rearrangements per sample.

The CDR3 spans 14 residues. With 0 bases removed from V and 3 bases from J, the gap between germline ends came to 9 bases. Germline V gene data show CDR1 as SGHAT and CDR2 as FQNNGV. Target depth was 1 in 200,000 to 1 in 1 million T cells, about 10x per clonotype. Assay: immunoSEQ multiplex PCR; the TCRdb copy retains only in-frame clones and omits some. This sample has about 140,000 clones, with approximately 90% found just once. The rearrangement joins TRBV11-2 to TRBJ2-7; D is ambiguous. The sequence was obtained from a human donor with chronic lymphocytic leukemia. This specimen was PBMCs, taken after 12 months of ibrutinib treatment. For the CDR3, the DNA is TGTGCCAGCAGCTTAGAGGTCGGGTTCTACGAGCAGTACTTC. Translated, it gives CASSLEVGFYEQYF.